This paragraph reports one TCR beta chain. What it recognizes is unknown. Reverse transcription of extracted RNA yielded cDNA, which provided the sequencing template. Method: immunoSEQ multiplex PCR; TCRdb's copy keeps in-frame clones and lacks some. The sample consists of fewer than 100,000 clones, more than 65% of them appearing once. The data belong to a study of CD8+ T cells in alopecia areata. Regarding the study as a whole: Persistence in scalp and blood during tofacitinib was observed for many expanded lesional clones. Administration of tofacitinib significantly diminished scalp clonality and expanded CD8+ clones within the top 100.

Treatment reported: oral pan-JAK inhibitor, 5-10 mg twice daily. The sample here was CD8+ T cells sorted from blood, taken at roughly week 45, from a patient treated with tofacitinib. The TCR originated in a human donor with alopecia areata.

For the CDR3, the DNA is TGTGCCAGCAGTTTATCTCGGGATTCGGAGACCCAGTACTTC. It codes for CASSLSRDSETQYF. This chain joins TRBV27 and TRBJ2-5; perhaps TRBD2 as D (5 bases). From germline, CDR1 is MNHEY and CDR2 SMNVEV (reference sequence). The V end was cut by 0 bases, the J end by 5 bases, with 10 bases between. This CDR3 contains 14 residues.